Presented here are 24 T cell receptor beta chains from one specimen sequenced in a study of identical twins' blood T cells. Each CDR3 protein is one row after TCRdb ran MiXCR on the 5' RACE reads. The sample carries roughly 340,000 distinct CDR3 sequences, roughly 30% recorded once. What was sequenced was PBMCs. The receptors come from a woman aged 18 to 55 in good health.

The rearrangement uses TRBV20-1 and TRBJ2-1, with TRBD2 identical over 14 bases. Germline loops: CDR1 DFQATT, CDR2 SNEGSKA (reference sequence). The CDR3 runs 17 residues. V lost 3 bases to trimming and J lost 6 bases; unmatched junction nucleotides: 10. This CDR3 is CSASPGTSGRRSNEQFF. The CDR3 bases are TGCAGTGCTAGCCCCGGGACTAGCGGGAGACGAAGCAATGAGCAGTTCTTC.

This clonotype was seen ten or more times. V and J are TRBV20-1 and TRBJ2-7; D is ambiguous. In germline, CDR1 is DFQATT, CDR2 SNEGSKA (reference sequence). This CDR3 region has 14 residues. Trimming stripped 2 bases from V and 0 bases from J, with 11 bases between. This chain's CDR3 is CSARSGRSSYEQYF. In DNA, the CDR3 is TGCAGTGCTAGATCCGGCAGGAGCTCCTACGAGCAGTACTTC.

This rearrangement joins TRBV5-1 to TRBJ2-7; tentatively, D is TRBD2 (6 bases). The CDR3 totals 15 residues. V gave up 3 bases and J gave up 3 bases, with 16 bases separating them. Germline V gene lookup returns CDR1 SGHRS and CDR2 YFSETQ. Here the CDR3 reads CASSSALQGLYEQYF. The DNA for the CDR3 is TGCGCCAGCAGCTCCGCTTTGCAGGGACTCTACGAGCAGTACTTC. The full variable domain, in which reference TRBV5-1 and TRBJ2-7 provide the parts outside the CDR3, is KAGVTQTPRYLIKTRGQQVTLSCSPISGHRSVSWYQQTPGQGLQFLFEYFSETQRNKGNFPGRFSGRQFSNSRSEMNVSTLELGDSALYLCASSSALQGLYEQYFGPGTRLTVT.

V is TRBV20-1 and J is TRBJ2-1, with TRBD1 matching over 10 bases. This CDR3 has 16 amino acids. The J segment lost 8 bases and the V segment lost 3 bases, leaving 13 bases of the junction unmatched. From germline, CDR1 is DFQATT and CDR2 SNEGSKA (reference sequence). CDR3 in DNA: TGCAGTGCTAGCATTTTGAGCCGGGACAGGGGCGATGAGCAGTTCTTC. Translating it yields CSASILSRDRGDEQFF.

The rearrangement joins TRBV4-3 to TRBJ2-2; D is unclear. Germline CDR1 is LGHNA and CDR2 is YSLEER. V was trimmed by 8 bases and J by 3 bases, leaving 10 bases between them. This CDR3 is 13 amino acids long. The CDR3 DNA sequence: TGCGCCAGCGCCTACAGTCACACCGGGGAGCTGTTTTTT. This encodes CASAYSHTGELFF.

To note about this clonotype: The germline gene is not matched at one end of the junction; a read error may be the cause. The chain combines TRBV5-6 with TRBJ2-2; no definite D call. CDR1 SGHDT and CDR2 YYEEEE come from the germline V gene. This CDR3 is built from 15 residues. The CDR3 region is CTSSSAPANTGELFF. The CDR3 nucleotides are TGTACCAGCAGCTCGGCGCCGGCGAACACCGGGGAGCTGTTTTTT.

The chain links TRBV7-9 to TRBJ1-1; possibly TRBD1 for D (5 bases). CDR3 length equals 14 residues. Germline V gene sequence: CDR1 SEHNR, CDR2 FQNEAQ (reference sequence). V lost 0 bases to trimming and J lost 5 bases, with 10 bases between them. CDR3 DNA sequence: TGTGCCAGCAGCTTAGCAGGGGTCTATACTGAAGCTTTCTTT. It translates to CASSLAGVYTEAFF.

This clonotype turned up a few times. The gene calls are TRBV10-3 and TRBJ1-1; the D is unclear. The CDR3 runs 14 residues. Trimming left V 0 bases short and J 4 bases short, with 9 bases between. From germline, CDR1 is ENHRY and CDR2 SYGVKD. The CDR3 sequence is CAISESDSGTEAFF. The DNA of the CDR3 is TGTGCCATCAGTGAGTCGGACTCGGGCACTGAAGCTTTCTTT.

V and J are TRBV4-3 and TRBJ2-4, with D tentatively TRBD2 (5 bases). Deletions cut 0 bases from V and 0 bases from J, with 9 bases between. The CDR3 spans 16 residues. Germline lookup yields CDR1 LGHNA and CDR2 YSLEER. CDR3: CASSQEASTAKNIQYF. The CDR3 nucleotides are TGCGCCAGCAGCCAAGAGGCTAGCACAGCCAAAAACATTCAGTACTTC.

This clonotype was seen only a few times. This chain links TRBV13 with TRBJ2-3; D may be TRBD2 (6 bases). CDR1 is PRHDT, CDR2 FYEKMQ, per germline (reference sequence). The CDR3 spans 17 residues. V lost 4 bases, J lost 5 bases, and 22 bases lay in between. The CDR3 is CASSSGLGARGGDTQYF. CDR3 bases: TGTGCCAGCAGCTCTGGTTTAGGGGCCCGGGGAGGAGATACGCAGTATTTT. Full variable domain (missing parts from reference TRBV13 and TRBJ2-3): AAGVIQSPRHLIKEKRETATLKCYPIPRHDTVYWYQQGPGQDPQFLISFYEKMQSDKGSIPDRFSAQQFSDYHSELNMSSLELGDSALYFCASSSGLGARGGDTQYFGPGTRLTVL.

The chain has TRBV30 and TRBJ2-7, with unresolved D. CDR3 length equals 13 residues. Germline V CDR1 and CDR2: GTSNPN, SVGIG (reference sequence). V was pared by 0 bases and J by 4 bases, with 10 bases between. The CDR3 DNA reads TGTGCCTGGAGTGTAGGTACTCGTTACGAGCAGTACTTC. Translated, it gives CAWSVGTRYEQYF.

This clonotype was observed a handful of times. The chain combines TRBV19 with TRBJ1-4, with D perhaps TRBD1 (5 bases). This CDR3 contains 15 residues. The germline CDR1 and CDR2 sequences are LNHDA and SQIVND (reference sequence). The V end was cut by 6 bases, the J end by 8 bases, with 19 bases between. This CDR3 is CASSEMGRAGEKLFF. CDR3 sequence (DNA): TGTGCCAGTAGCGAGATGGGCAGGGCGGGAGAAAAACTGTTTTTT.

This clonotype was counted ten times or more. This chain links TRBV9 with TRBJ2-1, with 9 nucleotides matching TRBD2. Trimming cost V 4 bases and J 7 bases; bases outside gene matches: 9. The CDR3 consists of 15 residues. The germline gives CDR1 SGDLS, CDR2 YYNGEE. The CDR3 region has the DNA TGTGCCAGCAGCTCGCCTAGCGGGAAGGAAAATGAGCAGTTCTTC. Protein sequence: CASSSPSGKENEQFF.

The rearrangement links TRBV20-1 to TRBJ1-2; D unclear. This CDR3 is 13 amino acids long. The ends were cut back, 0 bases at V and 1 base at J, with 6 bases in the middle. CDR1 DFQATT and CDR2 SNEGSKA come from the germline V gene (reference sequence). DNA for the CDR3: TGCAGTGCTAGAGAGGGAGATAACTATGGCTACACCTTC. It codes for CSAREGDNYGYTF.

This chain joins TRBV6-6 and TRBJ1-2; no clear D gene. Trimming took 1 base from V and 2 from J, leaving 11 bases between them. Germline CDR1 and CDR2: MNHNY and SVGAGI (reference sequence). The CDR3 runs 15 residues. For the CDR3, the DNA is TGTGCCAGCAGTTACTTAGTCAGAAGCAACTATGGCTACACCTTC. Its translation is CASSYLVRSNYGYTF.

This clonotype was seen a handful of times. The CDR3 bases are TGCAGCGTTGAAGACCCAGGGTCCGGGCAGCCCCAGCATTTT. Residues: CSVEDPGSGQPQHF. J is TRBJ1-5 and V is TRBV29-1; TRBD1 might be the D (5 bases). This CDR3 is built from 14 residues. Deletions cut 0 bases from V and 7 bases from J, with 13 bases between. Germline loops: CDR1 SQVTM, CDR2 ANQGSEA. Supplemented by reference TRBV29-1 and TRBJ1-5, the full variable domain reads SAVISQKPSRDICQRGTSLTIQCQVDSQVTMMFWYRQQPGQSLTLIATANQGSEATYESGFVIDKFPISRPNLTFSTLTVSNMSPEDSSIYLCSVEDPGSGQPQHFGDGTRLSIL.

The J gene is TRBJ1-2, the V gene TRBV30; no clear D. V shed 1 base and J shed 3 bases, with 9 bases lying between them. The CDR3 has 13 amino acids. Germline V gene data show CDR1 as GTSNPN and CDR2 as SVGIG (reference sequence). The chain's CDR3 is CAWSDLGYYGYTF. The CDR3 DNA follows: TGTGCCTGGAGTGACCTCGGGTACTATGGCTACACCTTC. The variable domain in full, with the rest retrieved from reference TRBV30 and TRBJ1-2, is SQTIHQWPATLVQPVGSPLSLECTVEGTSNPNLYWYRQAAGRGLQLLFYSVGIGQISSEVPQNLSASRPQDRQFILSSKKLLLSDSGFYLCAWSDLGYYGYTFGSGTRLTVV.

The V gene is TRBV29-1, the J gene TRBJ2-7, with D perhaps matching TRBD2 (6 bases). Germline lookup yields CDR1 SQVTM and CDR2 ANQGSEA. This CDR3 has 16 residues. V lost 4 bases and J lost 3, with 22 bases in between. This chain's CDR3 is CSVVGGVAIRNYEQYF. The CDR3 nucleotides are TGCAGCGTTGTAGGAGGGGTCGCCATCAGAAACTACGAGCAGTACTTC.

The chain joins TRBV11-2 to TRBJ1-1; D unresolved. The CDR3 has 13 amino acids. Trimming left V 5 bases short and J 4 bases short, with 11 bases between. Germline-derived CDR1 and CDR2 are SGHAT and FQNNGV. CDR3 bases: TGTGCCAGCAGCCCCCCTAGAGGCACTGAAGCTTTCTTT. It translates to CASSPPRGTEAFF.

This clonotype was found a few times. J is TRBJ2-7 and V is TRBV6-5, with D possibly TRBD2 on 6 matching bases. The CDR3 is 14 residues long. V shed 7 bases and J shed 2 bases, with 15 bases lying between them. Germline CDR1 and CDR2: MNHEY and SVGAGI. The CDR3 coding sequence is TGTGCCAGCAACGCGGGACGACCTCCCTACGAGCAGTACTTC. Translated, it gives CASNAGRPPYEQYF.

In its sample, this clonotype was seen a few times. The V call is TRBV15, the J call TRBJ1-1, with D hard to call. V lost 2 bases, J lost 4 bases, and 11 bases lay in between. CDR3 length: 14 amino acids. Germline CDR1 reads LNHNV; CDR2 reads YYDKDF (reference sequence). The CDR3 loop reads CATSRKSFVTEAFF. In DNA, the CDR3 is TGTGCCACCAGCAGAAAAAGTTTTGTCACTGAAGCTTTCTTT.

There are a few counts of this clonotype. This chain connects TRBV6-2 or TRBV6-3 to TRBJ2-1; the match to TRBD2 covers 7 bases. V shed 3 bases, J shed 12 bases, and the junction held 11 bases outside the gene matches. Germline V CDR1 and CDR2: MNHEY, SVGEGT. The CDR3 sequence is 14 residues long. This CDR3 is CASSYGLAARGQFF. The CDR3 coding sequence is TGTGCCAGCAGTTATGGGCTAGCGGCACGCGGGCAGTTCTTC.

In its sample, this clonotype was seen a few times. The CDR3 DNA follows: TGTGCCACCAGCAGCAGATACCTCTGGTCTGGAAACACCATATATTTT. Protein: CATSSRYLWSGNTIYF. The rearrangement joins TRBV15 to TRBJ1-3; D not certain. The CDR3 is 16 residues long. Germline loops: CDR1 LNHNV, CDR2 YYDKDF (reference sequence). Trimming removed 3 bases from V and 1 base from J, with 13 bases in between.

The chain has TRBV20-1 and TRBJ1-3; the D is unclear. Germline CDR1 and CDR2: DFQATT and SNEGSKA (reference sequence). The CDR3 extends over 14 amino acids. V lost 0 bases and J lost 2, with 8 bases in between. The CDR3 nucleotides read TGCAGTGCTAGAGATCGGATAGCTGGAAACACCATATATTTT. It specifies CSARDRIAGNTIYF.